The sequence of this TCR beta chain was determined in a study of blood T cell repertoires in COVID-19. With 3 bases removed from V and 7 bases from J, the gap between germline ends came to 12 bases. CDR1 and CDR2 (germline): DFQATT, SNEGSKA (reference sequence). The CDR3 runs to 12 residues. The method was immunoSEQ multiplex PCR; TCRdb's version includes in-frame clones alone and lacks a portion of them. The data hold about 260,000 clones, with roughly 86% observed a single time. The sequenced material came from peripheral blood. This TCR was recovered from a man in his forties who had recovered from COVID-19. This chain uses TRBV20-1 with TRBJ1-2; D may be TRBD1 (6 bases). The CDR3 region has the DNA TGCAGTGCTAGTGGGCAGGGGTTTGGCTACACCTTC. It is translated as CSASGQGFGYTF.